This entry features one T cell receptor (beta chain) sequence. The germline V and J ends were trimmed by 9 bases and 2 bases, with 16 bases remaining between them. The CDR3 loop spans 14 amino acids. Germline loops: CDR1 MDHEN, CDR2 SYDVKM. The data were produced by immunoSEQ multiplex PCR, yet TCRdb's version contains in-frame clones alone and is incomplete. In the table there are about 19,000 clones, roughly four fifths of which are singletons. The data originate from a study of somatic mutations in cytotoxic T cells in rheumatoid arthritis. Study in general: Blood (approximately 30 ml EDTA) from each patient was taken right after diagnosis, before any treatment. A subset of V beta antibody-stained T-cell populations was isolated by flow sorting, reaching nearly 100% purity, and this subset included V beta1+ cells that went on to TCRB sequencing.

Sequenced material: CD8+ T cells sorted from blood. The receptor's source is an adult with rheumatoid arthritis. The chain joins TRBV28 to TRBJ2-5, with a weak D call TRBD2 (5 bases). CDR3 loop: CASALRGAQETQYF. CDR3 sequence (DNA): TGTGCCAGTGCGCTCCGGGGTGCACAAGAGACCCAGTACTTC.